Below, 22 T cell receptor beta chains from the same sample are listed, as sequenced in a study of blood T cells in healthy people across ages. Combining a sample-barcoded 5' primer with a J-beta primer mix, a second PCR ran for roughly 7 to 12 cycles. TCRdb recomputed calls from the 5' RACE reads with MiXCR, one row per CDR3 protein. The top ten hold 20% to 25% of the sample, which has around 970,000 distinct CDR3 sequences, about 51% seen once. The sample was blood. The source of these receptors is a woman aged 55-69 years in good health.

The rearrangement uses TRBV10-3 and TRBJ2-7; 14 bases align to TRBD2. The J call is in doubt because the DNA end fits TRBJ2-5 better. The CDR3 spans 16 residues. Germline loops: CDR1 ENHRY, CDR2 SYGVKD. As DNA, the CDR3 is TGTGCCATCAGTAGGGGACTAGCGGGAGTGGTGGAGACCCAGTACTTC. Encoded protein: CAISRGLAGVVETQYF.

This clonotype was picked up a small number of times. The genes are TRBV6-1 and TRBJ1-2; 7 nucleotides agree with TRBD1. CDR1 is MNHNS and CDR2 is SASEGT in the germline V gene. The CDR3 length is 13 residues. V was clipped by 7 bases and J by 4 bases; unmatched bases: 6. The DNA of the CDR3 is TGTGCCAGCACCCCAGGGGGGGTCTATGGCTACACCTTC. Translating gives CASTPGGVYGYTF.

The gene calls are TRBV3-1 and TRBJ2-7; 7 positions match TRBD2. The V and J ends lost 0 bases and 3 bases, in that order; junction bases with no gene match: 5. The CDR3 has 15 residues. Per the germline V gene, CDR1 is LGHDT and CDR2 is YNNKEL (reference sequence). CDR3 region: CASSQDSSGVYEQYF. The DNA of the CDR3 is TGTGCCAGCAGCCAAGATTCTAGCGGAGTCTACGAGCAGTACTTC.

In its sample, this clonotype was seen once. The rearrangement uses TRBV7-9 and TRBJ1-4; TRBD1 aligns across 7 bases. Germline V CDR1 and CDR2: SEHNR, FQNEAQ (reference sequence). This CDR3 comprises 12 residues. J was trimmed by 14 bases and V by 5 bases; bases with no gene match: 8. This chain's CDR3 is CASSPRQGVLFF. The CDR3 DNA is TGTGCCAGCAGCCCACGACAGGGCGTCCTGTTTTTT. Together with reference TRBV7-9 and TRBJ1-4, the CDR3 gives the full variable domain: DTGVSQNPRHKITKRGQNVTFRCDPISEHNRLYWYRQTLGQGPEFLTYFQNEAQLEKSRLLSDRFSAERPKGSFSTLEIQRTEQGDSAMYLCASSPRQGVLFFGSGTQLSVL.

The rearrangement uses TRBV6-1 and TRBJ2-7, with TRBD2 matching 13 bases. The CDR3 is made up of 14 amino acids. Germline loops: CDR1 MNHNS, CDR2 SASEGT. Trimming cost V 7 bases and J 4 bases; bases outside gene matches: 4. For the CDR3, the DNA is TGTGCCAGCATACCGGGACTAGCGGGATACGAGCAGTACTTC. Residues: CASIPGLAGYEQYF.

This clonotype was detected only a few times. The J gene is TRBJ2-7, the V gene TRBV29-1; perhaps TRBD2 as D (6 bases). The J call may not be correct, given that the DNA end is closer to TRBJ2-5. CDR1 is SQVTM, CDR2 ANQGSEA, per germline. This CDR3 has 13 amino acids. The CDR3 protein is CSATAGGRGTQYF. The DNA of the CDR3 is TGCAGCGCCACCGCCGGGGGACGGGGGACCCAGTACTTC.

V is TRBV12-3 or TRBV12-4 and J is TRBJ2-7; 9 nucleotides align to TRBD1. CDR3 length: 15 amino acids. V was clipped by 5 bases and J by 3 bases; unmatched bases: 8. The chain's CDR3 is CASSTYRGRNYEQYF. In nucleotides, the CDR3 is TGTGCCAGCAGTACCTACAGGGGGCGGAACTACGAGCAGTACTTC.

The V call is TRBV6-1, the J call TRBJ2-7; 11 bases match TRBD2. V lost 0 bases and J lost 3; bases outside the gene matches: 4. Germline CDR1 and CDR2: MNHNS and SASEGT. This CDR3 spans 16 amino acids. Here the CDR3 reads CASSEALGTSGYEQYF. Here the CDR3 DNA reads TGTGCCAGCAGTGAAGCGCTCGGGACTAGCGGCTACGAGCAGTACTTC.

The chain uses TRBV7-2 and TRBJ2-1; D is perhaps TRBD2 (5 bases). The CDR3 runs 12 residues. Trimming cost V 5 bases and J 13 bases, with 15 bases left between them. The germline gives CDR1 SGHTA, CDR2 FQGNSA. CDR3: CASSLPGLLQFF. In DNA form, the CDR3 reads TGTGCCAGCAGCCTACCAGGACTTCTTCAGTTCTTC.

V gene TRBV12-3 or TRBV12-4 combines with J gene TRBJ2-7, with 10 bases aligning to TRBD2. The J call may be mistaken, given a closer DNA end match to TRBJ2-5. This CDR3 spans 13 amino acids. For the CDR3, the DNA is TGTGCCAGCAGTACTAGCGGGGTCCCGACCCAGTACTTC. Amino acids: CASSTSGVPTQYF.

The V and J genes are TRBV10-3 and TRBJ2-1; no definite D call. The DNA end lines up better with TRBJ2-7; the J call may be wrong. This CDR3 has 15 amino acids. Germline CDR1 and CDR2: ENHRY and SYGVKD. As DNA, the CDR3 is TGTGCCATCCCGGCCGGCCGGAGCTCCTACAATGAGCAGTACTTC. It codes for CAIPAGRSSYNEQYF.

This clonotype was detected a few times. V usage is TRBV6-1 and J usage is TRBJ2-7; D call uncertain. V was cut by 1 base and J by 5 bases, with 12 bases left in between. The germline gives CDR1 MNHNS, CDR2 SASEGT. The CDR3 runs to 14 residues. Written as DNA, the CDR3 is TGTGCCAGCAGTGAAGTTTTAGAAGGGAACGAGCAGTACTTC. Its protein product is CASSEVLEGNEQYF.

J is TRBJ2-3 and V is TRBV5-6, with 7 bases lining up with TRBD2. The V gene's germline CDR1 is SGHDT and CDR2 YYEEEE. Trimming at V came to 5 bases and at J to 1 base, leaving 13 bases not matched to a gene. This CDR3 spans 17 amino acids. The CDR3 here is CASSRFSGGGGTDTQYF. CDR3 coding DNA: TGTGCCAGCAGTCGATTCTCCGGGGGAGGGGGCACAGATACGCAGTATTTT. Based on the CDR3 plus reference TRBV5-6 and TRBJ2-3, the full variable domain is DAGVTQSPTHLIKTRGQQVTLRCSPKSGHDTVSWYQQALGQGPQFIFQYYEEEERQRGNFPDRFSGHQFPNYSSELNVNALLLGDSALYLCASSRFSGGGGTDTQYFGPGTRLTVL.

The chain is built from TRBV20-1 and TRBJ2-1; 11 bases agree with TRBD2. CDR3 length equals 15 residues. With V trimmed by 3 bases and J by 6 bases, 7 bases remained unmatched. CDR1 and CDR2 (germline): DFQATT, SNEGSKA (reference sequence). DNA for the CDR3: TGCAGTGCTAGGCCACTAGCGGGAGATATCAATGAGCAGTTCTTC. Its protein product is CSARPLAGDINEQFF.

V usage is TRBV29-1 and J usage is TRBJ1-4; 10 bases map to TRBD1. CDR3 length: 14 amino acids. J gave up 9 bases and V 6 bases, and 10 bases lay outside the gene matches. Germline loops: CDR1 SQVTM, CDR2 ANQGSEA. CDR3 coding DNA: TGCAGCGTCTCCCGACAGGGGGCGGGTAAAAAACTGTTTTTT. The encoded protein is CSVSRQGAGKKLFF.

This CDR3 is CASSHGKAGSGYEQYF. CDR3 DNA: TGTGCCAGCAGCCACGGGAAAGCGGGATCGGGCTACGAGCAGTACTTC. V and J are TRBV6-2 or TRBV6-3 and TRBJ2-4, with TRBD2 matching over 7 bases. The DNA end lines up better with TRBJ2-7; the J call may be wrong. The CDR3 runs 16 residues. Germline lookup yields CDR1 MNHEY and CDR2 SVGEGT.

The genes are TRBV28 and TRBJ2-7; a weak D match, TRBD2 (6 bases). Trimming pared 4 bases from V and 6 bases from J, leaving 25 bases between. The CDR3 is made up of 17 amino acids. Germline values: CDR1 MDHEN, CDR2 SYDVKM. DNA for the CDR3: TGTGCCAGCAGTTCCTTTTTTAGGGTAGCGGCCACCTGCGAGCAGTACTTC. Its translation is CASSSFFRVAATCEQYF.

The CDR3 sequence: CASSYSGTGGGQPQHF. In DNA, the CDR3 is TGTGCCAGCAGTTACTCGGGGACAGGGGGCGGTCAGCCCCAGCATTTT. The chain carries TRBV6-2 or TRBV6-3 and TRBJ1-5; the match to TRBD1 covers 12 bases. The length of the CDR3 is 16 residues. V shed 0 bases, J shed 6 bases, and the junction held 3 bases outside the gene matches. CDR1 and CDR2 (germline): MNHEY, SVGEGT.

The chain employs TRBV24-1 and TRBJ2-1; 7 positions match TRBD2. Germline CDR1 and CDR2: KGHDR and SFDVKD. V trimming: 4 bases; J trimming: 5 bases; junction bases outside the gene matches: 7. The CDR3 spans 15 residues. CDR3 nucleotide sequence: TGTGCCACCAGTGAGCGACGAGCGGGAAACAATGAGCAGTTCTTC. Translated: CATSERRAGNNEQFF.

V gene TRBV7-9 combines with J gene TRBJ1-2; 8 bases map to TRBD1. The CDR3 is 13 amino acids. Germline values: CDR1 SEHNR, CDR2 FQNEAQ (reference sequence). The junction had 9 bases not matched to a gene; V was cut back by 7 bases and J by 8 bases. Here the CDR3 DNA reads TGTGCCAGCACCATGGACAGGGCGCAGGGCTACACCTTC. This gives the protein CASTMDRAQGYTF.

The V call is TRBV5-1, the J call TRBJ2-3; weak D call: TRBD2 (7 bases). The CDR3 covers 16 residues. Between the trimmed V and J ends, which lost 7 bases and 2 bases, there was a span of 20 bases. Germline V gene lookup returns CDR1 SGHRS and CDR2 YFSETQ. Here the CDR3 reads CASGHGGRSATDTQYF. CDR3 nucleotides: TGCGCCAGCGGACACGGGGGGCGTTCAGCCACAGATACGCAGTATTTT.

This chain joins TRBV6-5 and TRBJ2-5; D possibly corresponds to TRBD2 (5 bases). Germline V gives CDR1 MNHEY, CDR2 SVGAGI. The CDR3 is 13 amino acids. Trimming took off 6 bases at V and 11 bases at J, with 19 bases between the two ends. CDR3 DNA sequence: TGTGCCAGCAGGCCTGGAGGTGGAAATGAGCAGTACTTC. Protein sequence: CASRPGGGNEQYF.